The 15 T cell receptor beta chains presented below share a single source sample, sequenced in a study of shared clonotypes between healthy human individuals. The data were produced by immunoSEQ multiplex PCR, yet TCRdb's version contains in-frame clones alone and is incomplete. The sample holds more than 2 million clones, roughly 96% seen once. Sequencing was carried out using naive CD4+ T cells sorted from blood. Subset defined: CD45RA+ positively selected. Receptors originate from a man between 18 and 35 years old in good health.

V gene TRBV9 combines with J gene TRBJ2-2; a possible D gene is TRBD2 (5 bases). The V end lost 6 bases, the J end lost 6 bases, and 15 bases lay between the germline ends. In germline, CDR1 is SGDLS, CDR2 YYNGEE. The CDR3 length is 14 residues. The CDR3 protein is CASKAGTSAGELFF. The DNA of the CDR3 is TGTGCCAGCAAGGCGGGCACCTCAGCCGGGGAGCTGTTTTTT.

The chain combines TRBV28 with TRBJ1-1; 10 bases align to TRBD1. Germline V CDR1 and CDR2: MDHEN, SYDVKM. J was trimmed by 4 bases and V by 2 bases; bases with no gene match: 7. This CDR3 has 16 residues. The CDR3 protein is CASSLVGTGDPTEAFF. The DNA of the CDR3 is TGTGCCAGCAGTTTAGTAGGGACAGGGGACCCCACTGAAGCTTTCTTT.

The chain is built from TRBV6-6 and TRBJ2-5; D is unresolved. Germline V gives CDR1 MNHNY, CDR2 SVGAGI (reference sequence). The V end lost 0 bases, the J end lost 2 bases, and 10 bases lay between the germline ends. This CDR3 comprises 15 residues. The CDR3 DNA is TGTGCCAGCAGTTACTCTCCGGATGTGCAAGAGACCCAGTACTTC. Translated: CASSYSPDVQETQYF.

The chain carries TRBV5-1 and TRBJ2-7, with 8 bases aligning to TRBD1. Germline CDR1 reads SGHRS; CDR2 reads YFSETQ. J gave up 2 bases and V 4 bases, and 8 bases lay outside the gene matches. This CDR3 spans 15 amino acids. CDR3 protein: CASSPTGTGTYEQYF. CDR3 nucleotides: TGCGCCAGCAGCCCTACTGGGACAGGTACCTACGAGCAGTACTTC.

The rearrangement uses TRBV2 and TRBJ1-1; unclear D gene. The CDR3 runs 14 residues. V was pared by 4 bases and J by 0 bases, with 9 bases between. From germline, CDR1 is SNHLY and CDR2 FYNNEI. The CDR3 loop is CASSVMQVNTEAFF. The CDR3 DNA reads TGTGCCAGCAGTGTAATGCAGGTGAACACTGAAGCTTTCTTT.

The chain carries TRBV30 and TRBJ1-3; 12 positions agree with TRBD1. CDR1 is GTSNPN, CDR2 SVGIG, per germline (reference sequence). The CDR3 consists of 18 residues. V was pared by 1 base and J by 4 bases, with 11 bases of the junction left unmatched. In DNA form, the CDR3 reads TGTGCCTGGAGTGCGGTTGAGGGGACAGGGGGCAAAGGAAACACCATATATTTT. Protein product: CAWSAVEGTGGKGNTIYF.

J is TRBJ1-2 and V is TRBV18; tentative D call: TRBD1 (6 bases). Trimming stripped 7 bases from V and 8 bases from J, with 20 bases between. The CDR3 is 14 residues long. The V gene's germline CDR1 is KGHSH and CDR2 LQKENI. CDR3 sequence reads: CASFPTGTGYGYTF. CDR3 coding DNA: TGTGCCAGCTTCCCGACAGGAACCGGCTACGGCTACACCTTC.

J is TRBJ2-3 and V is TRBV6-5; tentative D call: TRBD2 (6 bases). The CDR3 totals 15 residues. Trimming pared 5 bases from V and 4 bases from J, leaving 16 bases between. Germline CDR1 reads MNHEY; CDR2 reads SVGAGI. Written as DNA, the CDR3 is TGTGCCAGCAGTGGGGGGATGGGCGGCGCAGATACGCAGTATTTT. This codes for CASSGGMGGADTQYF.

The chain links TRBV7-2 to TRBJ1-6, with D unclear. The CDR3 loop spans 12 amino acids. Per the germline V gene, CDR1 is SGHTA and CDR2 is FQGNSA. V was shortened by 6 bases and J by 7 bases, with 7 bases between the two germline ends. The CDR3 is CASSSRNSPLHF. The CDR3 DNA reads TGTGCCAGCAGTAGCAGGAATTCACCCCTCCACTTT.

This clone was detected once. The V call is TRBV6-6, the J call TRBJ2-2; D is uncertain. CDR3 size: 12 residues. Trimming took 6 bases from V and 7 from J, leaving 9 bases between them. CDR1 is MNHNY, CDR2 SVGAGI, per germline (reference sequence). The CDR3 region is CASSSIGGELFF. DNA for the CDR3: TGTGCCAGCAGCTCTATAGGCGGGGAGCTGTTTTTT.

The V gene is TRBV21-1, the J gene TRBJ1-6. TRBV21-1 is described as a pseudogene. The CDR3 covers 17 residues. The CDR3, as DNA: TGTGCCAGCAGCCCCCCCGGGGATTGGAGGGATAATTCACCCCTCCACTTT. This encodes CASSPPGDWRDNSPLHF.

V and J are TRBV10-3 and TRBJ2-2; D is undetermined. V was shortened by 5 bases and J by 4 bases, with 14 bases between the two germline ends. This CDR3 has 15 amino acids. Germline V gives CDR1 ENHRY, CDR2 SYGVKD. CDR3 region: CAISFDLLSTGELFF. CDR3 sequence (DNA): TGTGCCATCAGTTTCGACTTGCTGAGCACCGGGGAGCTGTTTTTT.

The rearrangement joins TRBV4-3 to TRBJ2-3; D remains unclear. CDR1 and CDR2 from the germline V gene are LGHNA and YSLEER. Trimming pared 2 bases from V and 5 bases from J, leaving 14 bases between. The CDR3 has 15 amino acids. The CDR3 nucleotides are TGCGCCAGCAGCCAAACCCAGGACCTACGAGATACGCAGTATTTT. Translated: CASSQTQDLRDTQYF.

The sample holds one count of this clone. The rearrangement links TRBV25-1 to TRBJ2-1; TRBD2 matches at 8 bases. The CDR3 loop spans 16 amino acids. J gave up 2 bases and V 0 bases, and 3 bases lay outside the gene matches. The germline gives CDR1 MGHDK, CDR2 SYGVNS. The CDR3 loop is CASSEYSGVAYNEQFF. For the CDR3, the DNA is TGTGCCAGCAGTGAATATAGCGGGGTCGCCTACAATGAGCAGTTCTTC.

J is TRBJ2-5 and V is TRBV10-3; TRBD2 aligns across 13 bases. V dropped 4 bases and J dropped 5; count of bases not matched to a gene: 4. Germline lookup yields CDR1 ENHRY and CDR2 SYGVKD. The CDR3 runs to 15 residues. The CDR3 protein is CAISGLAGGPETQYF. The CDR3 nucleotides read TGTGCCATCAGTGGACTAGCGGGGGGCCCGGAGACCCAGTACTTC.